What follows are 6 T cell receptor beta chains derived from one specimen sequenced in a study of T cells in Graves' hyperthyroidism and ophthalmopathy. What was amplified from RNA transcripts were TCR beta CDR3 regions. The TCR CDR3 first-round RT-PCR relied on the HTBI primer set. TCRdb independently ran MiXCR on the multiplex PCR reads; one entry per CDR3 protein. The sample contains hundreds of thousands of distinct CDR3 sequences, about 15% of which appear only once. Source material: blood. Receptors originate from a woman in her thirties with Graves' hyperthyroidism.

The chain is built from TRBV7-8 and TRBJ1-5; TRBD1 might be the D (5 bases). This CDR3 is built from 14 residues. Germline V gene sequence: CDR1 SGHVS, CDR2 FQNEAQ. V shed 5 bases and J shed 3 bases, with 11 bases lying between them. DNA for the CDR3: TGTGCCAGCAGCCCCACGGGGCCCAATCAGCCCCAGCATTTT. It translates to CASSPTGPNQPQHF.

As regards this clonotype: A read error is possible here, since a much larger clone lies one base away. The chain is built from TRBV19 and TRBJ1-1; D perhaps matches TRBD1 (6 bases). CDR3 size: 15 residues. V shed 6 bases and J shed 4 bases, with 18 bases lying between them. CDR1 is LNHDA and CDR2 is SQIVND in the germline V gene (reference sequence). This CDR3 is CASSVSTGRSTEAFF. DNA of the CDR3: TGTGCCAGTAGCGTATCGACAGGAAGGAGCACTGAAGCTTTCTTT.

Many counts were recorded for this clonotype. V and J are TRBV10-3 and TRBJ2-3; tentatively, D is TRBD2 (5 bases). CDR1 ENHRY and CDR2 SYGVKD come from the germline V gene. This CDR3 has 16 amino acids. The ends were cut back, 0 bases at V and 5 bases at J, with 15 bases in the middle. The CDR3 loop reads CAISESSGGLGDTQYF. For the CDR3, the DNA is TGTGCCATCAGTGAGTCGAGCGGAGGCTTGGGAGATACGCAGTATTTT.

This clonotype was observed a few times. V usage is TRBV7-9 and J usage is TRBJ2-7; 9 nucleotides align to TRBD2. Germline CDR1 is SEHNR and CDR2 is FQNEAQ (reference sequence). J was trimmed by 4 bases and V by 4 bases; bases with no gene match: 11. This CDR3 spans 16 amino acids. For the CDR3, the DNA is TGTGCCAGCAGCTCGTCATTGGGGGGACTAGCTTACGAGCAGTACTTC. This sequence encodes CASSSSLGGLAYEQYF.

CDR3 in amino acids: CASSQGGSGRGRTDTQYF. The CDR3 region has the DNA TGTGCCAGCAGCCAGGGAGGCAGCGGGAGGGGGCGCACAGATACGCAGTATTTT. The chain recombines TRBV4-2 with TRBJ2-3; TRBD2 agrees at 10 bases. The CDR3 is 18 residues long. Germline V gives CDR1 LGHNA, CDR2 YNFKEQ. J lost 1 base, V lost 3 bases, and 10 bases had no gene match.

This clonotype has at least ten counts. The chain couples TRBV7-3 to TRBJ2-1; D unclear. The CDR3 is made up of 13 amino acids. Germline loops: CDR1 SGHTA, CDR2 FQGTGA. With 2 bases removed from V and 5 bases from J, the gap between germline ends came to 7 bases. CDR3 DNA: TGTGCCAGCAGCTTAGGACGAAACAATGAGCAGTTCTTC. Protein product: CASSLGRNNEQFF.